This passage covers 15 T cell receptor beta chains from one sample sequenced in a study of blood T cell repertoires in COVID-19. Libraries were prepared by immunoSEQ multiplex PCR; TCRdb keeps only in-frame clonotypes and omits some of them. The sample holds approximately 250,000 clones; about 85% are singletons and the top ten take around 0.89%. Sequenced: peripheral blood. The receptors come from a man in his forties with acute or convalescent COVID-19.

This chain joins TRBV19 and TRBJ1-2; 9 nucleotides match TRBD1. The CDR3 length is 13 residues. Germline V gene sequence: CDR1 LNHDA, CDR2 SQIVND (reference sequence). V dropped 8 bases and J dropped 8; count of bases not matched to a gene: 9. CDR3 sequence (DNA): TGTGCCAGTTCCGCGGGACAGGGACGCGGCTACACCTTC. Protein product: CASSAGQGRGYTF.

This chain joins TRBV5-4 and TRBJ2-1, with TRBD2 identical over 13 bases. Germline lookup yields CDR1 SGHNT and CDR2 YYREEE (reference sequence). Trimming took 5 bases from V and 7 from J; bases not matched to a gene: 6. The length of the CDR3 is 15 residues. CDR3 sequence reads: CASSQLAGGRNEQFF. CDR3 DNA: TGTGCCAGCAGTCAACTAGCGGGGGGGCGTAATGAGCAGTTCTTC.

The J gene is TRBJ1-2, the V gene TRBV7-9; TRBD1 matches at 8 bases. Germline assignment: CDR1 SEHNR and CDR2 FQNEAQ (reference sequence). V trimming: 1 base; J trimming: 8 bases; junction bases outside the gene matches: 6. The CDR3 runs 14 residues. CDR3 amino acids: CASSLGQGSEGYTF. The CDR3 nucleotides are TGTGCCAGCAGCTTAGGACAGGGGTCGGAAGGCTACACCTTC.

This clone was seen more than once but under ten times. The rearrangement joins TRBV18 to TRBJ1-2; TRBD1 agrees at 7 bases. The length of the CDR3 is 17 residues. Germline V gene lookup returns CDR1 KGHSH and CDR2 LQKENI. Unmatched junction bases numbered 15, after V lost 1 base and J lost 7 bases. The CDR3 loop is CASSPLNMGQSVGGYTF. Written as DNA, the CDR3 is TGTGCCAGCTCACCACTAAACATGGGACAGAGTGTAGGTGGCTACACCTTC.

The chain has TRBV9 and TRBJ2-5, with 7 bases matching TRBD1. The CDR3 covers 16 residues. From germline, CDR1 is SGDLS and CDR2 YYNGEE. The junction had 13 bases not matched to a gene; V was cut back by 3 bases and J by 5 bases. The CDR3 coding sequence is TGTGCCAGCAGCGCCGCATGGGACCCCAGGGGGGAGACCCAGTACTTC. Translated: CASSAAWDPRGETQYF.

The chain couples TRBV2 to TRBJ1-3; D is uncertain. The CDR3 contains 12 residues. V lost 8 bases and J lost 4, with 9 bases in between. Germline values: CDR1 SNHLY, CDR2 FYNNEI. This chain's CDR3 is CASQTTGNTIYF. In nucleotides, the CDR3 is TGTGCCAGCCAGACAACAGGAAACACCATATATTTT.

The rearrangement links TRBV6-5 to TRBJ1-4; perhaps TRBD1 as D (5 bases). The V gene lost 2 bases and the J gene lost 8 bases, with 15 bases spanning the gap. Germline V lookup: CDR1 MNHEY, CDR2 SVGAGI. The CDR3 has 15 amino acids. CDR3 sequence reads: CASSYVGPGGEKLFF. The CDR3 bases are TGTGCCAGCAGTTACGTGGGACCGGGGGGGGAAAAACTGTTTTTT.

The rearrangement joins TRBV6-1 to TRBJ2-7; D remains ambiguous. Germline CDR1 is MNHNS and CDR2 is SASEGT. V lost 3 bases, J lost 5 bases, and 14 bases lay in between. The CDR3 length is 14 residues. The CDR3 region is CASSDDDRSDEQYF. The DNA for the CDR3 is TGTGCCAGCAGTGATGATGATAGGAGCGACGAGCAGTACTTC.

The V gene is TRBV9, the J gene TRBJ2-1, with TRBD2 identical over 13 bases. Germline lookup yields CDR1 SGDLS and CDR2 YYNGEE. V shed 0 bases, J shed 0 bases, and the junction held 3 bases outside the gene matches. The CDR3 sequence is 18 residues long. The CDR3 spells CASSVGLAGGPSYNEQFF. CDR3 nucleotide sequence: TGTGCCAGCAGCGTAGGACTAGCGGGGGGCCCCTCCTACAATGAGCAGTTCTTC.

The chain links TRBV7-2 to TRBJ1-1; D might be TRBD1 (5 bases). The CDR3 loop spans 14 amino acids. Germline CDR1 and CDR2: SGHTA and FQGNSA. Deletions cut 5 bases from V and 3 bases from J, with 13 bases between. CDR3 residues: CASSPGPGHTEAFF. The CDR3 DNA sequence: TGTGCCAGCAGCCCCGGACCAGGGCACACTGAAGCTTTCTTT.

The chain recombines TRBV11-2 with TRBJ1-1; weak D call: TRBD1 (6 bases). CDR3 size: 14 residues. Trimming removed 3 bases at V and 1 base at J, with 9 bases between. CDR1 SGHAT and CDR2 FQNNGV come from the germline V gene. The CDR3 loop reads CASSFSGANTEAFF. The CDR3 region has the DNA TGTGCCAGCAGCTTTTCAGGGGCGAACACTGAAGCTTTCTTT.

The DNA of the CDR3 is TGTGCCAGCAGCTTATCGGCTGGACAGAGGTATGGCTACACCTTC. Translating gives CASSLSAGQRYGYTF. The J gene is TRBJ1-2, the V gene TRBV7-2; D is perhaps TRBD1 (6 bases). The germline V and J ends were trimmed by 2 bases and 5 bases, with 15 bases remaining between them. This CDR3 spans 15 amino acids. The germline gives CDR1 SGHTA, CDR2 FQGNSA.

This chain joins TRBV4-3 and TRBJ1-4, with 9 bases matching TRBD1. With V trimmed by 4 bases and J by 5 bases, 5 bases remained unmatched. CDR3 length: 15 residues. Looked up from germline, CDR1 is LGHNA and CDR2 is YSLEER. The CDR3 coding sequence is TGCGCCAGCAGCCTGGGACAGGGATTCAATGAAAAACTGTTTTTT. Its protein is CASSLGQGFNEKLFF.

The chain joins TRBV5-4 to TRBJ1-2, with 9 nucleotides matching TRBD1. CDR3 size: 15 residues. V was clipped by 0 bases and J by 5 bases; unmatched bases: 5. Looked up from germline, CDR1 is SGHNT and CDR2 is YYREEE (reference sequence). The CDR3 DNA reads TGTGCCAGCAGCTTGGTTGGGACAGGGCTTTATGGCTACACCTTC. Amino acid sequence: CASSLVGTGLYGYTF.

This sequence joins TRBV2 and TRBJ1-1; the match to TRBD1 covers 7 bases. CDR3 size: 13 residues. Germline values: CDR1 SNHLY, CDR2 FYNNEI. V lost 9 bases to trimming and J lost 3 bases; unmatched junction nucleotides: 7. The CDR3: CASTGESYTEAFF. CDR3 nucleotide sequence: TGTGCCAGTACAGGGGAATCGTACACTGAAGCTTTCTTT.